The 10 T cell receptor beta chains reported below all come from one sample, sequenced in a study of T cells in Graves' hyperthyroidism and ophthalmopathy. TCR beta CDR3 region amplification was performed from RNA transcripts. The HTBI primer set served for first-round RT-PCR of the TCR CDR3. TCRdb processed the multiplex PCR reads anew with MiXCR; each CDR3 protein has one entry. The sample has hundreds of thousands of distinct CDR3 sequences, just over 35% seen once. Sequenced input: blood. These receptors were obtained from a middle-aged woman with Graves' hyperthyroidism.

Concerning this clonotype itself: At one of its ends the junction is not consistent with the germline gene, which may arise from a read error. The rearrangement links TRBV11-2 to TRBJ1-1; D is perhaps TRBD1 (6 bases). The CDR3 totals 13 residues. CDR1 is SGHAT and CDR2 is FQNNGV in the germline V gene. The CDR3 loop reads CASSLGWDTDAFF. The CDR3 DNA sequence: TGTGCCAGTTCTCTCGGGTGGGACACTGACGCTTTCTTT.

This clonotype has just a few counts. V is TRBV7-9 and J is TRBJ1-2, with a tentative D call TRBD1 (6 bases). Germline V lookup: CDR1 SEHNR, CDR2 FQNEAQ (reference sequence). The CDR3 contains 16 residues. The V end lost 1 base, the J end lost 0 bases, and 12 bases lay between the germline ends. This CDR3 reads CASSLVGRGANYGYTF. DNA of the CDR3: TGTGCCAGCAGCTTAGTTGGCAGGGGAGCTAACTATGGCTACACCTTC.

The V gene is TRBV5-6, the J gene TRBJ2-7; D assignment may be TRBD1 or TRBD2 (5 bases each). There are 16 residues in the CDR3. Trimming removed 2 bases at V and 1 base at J, with 16 bases between. The V gene's germline CDR1 is SGHDT and CDR2 YYEEEE. CDR3 amino acids: CASSLFFGTASYEQYF. Here the CDR3 DNA reads TGTGCCAGCAGCTTATTTTTCGGGACGGCGTCCTACGAGCAGTACTTC.

This clonotype was observed a few times. The chain recombines TRBV6-6 with TRBJ1-2; 7 bases match TRBD1. V dropped 7 bases and J dropped 8; count of bases not matched to a gene: 13. The CDR3 contains 14 residues. Germline-derived CDR1 and CDR2 are MNHNY and SVGAGI (reference sequence). CDR3 sequence (DNA): TGTGCCAGCACCGAGACAGGGACTTCTTACGGCTACACCTTC. It codes for CASTETGTSYGYTF.

The chain employs TRBV7-9 and TRBJ1-4; D may be TRBD1 (5 bases). The V end was cut by 11 bases, the J end by 7 bases, with 17 bases between. The CDR3 is 13 amino acids. Germline V gene data show CDR1 as SEHNR and CDR2 as FQNEAQ (reference sequence). The CDR3 reads CAWSGGWGEKLFF. As DNA, the CDR3 is TGTGCCTGGAGTGGGGGGTGGGGTGAAAAACTGTTTTTT.

The rearrangement links TRBV25-1 to TRBJ2-7, with 7 bases that match TRBD2. The length of the CDR3 is 15 residues. After removal of 8 bases from V and 2 bases from J, the junction contained 12 bases not matched to a gene. The germline CDR1 and CDR2 sequences are MGHDK and SYGVNS. CDR3 DNA sequence: TGTGCCAGCGTTGTCCCCTCGCGGGGGACCTACGAGCAGTACTTC. It translates to CASVVPSRGTYEQYF.

The rearrangement uses TRBV14 and TRBJ1-2, with D uncertain. V lost 4 bases and J 2 bases, leaving 11 bases between the germline ends. In germline, CDR1 is SGHDN, CDR2 FVKESK. This CDR3 has 14 residues. Here the CDR3 reads CASSPTGSNYGYTF. CDR3 DNA: TGTGCCAGCAGCCCAACGGGGTCCAACTATGGCTACACCTTC.

This clonotype appeared a few times. J is TRBJ2-7 and V is TRBV7-6; TRBD2 matches at 9 bases. Germline lookup yields CDR1 SGHVS and CDR2 FNYEAQ. After removal of 5 bases from V and 5 bases from J, the junction contained 10 bases not matched to a gene. The CDR3 contains 15 residues. The CDR3 nucleotides read TGTGCCAGCAGCGAGGGTAGCGGGACTAGCAACGAGCAGTACTTC. It is translated as CASSEGSGTSNEQYF.

In its sample, this clonotype was seen a few times. Compared with germline, one end of the junction differs, possibly owing to a read error. The rearrangement links TRBV10-3 to TRBJ1-6; D uncertain. CDR3 length: 17 amino acids. The germline V gene encodes CDR1 ENHRY and CDR2 SYGVKD. The CDR3 bases are TGTGCCAGCAGTTCTAATCGACCGGGGAACCCAAATTCACCCCTCCACTTT. It encodes CASSSNRPGNPNSPLHF.

The sample holds many counts of this clonotype. The chain is built from TRBV6-1 and TRBJ1-2, with D unclear. Looked up from germline, CDR1 is MNHNS and CDR2 is SASEGT. CDR3 size: 12 residues. Trimming took off 3 bases at V and 4 bases at J, with 6 bases between the two ends. The CDR3 DNA sequence: TGTGCCAGCAGTGAGTTATCCTATGGCTACACCTTC. Its protein product is CASSELSYGYTF.